Below, one T cell receptor beta chain is given with its context. Its antigen is still unknown. This sample stems from a study of shared clonotypes between healthy human individuals. Points from the study as a whole: Naive subsets usually exceeded memory subsets in estimated richness. Genetic and exposure-history diversity was limited by the small donor number.

Here immunoSEQ multiplex PCR was the method, and the copy in TCRdb shows in-frame clones only, minus some. The sample gives around 1,900,000 clones, 93% of which show up once; approximately 1.6% is in the top ten. Naivety among CD8 cells was defined by CD45RO negativity and positive CCR7 selection, thereby excluding terminally differentiated effector memory CD45RA+ cells. Germline trimming cut 2 bases from V and 3 bases from J; bases unmatched to any gene: 10. CDR3 length equals 16 residues. Germline CDR1 is SGDLS and CDR2 is YYNGEE. The genes are TRBV9 and TRBJ2-7; TRBD2 aligns across 8 bases. The specimen sequenced was naive CD8+ T cells from PBMCs. This sequence was found in a man aged 18 to 29 in good health. Some clones in this sample may be carry-over from other donors' samples. The CDR3 DNA reads as TGTGCCAGCAGCGTGACTAGCGAATCGATGGGCTACGAGCAGTACTTC. Translating gives CASSVTSESMGYEQYF.